One and the same sample provided the 19 T cell receptor beta chains below, sequenced in a study of blood T cell repertoires in COVID-19. The protocol was immunoSEQ multiplex PCR, while the TCRdb copy is restricted to in-frame clones and leaves out a portion. The data show 100,000 or so clones, roughly 90% seen once. Sequencing used peripheral blood. These receptors all come from a man between 60 and 75 years old with acute or convalescent COVID-19.

The rearrangement links TRBV3-1 (or the pseudogene TRBV3-2) to TRBJ2-5; a possible D gene is TRBD2 (5 bases). CDR3 size: 15 residues. Trimming pared 1 base from V and 2 bases from J, leaving 11 bases between. Germline V gene lookup returns CDR1 LGHDT and CDR2 YNNKEL (reference sequence). The CDR3: CASSQVGKPQETQYF. DNA for the CDR3: TGTGCCAGCAGCCAAGTCGGGAAGCCTCAAGAGACCCAGTACTTC.

J is TRBJ2-7 and V is TRBV7-3, with TRBD2 matching over 7 bases. Trimming removed 3 bases from V and 4 bases from J; junction bases left unmatched: 9. The germline CDR1 and CDR2 sequences are SGHTA and FQGTGA. This CDR3 is built from 15 residues. Here the CDR3 DNA reads TGTGCCAGCAGCTTGGTGGGAGGGATCTCTTACGAGCAGTACTTC. Translation: CASSLVGGISYEQYF.

This clone has a single count. J is TRBJ1-4 and V is TRBV5-1, with unresolved D. CDR1 SGHRS and CDR2 YFSETQ come from the germline V gene. CDR3 length: 14 residues. V lost 1 base to trimming and J lost 5 bases, with 9 bases between them. The CDR3 protein is CASSLQQSNEKLFF. The CDR3 DNA is TGCGCCAGCAGCTTGCAACAGAGCAATGAAAAACTGTTTTTT.

The chain uses TRBV5-4 and TRBJ2-1; possibly TRBD2 for D (6 bases). V was cut by 0 bases and J by 4 bases, with 11 bases left in between. The CDR3 has 15 residues. Germline values: CDR1 SGHNT, CDR2 YYREEE (reference sequence). CDR3 bases: TGTGCCAGCAGCTTGGTAGCGGTGGGGTACAATGAGCAGTTCTTC. Translation: CASSLVAVGYNEQFF.

This chain joins TRBV29-1 and TRBJ2-5; 8 nucleotides agree with TRBD2. The V segment lost 3 bases and the J segment 1 base; nucleotides outside the gene matches: 4. The CDR3 is 14 amino acids. The germline V gene encodes CDR1 SQVTM and CDR2 ANQGSEA. The CDR3 DNA follows: TGCAGCGTTGAGAGCGGGAGCTTCCAAGAGACCCAGTACTTC. Encoded protein: CSVESGSFQETQYF.

The chain links TRBV3-1 (or the pseudogene TRBV3-2) to TRBJ2-3; tentative D call: TRBD2 (5 bases). The CDR3 totals 14 residues. Germline values: CDR1 LGHDT, CDR2 YNNKEL (reference sequence). V lost 5 bases and J 0 bases, leaving 9 bases between the germline ends. CDR3 loop: CASSRTRSTDTQYF. CDR3 nucleotides: TGTGCCAGCAGCAGAACTAGAAGCACAGATACGCAGTATTTT.

This clone was observed a handful of times. The chain carries TRBV5-6 and TRBJ2-7; D perhaps matches TRBD1 (7 bases). With 0 bases removed from V and 3 bases from J, the gap between germline ends came to 16 bases. From germline, CDR1 is SGHDT and CDR2 YYEEEE. The CDR3 runs to 16 residues. CDR3 region: CASSLVGGTVGYEQYF. DNA of the CDR3: TGTGCCAGCAGCTTGGTTGGCGGGACAGTCGGCTACGAGCAGTACTTC.

The CDR3 DNA sequence: TGTGCCAGCAGCGGGGGTTGGGCTAACTATGGCTACACCTTC. Its translation: CASSGGWANYGYTF. The chain joins TRBV25-1 to TRBJ1-2, with D perhaps matching TRBD1 (5 bases). Germline V CDR1 and CDR2: MGHDK, SYGVNS. Trimming took off 6 bases at V and 0 bases at J, with 11 bases between the two ends. The CDR3 is 14 amino acids.

J is TRBJ1-2 and V is TRBV27, with D tentatively TRBD1 (5 bases). Looked up from germline, CDR1 is MNHEY and CDR2 is SMNVEV (reference sequence). V was clipped by 4 bases and J by 8 bases, with 23 bases between them. This CDR3 region has 16 residues. This chain's CDR3 is CASSSLFRGTWGGYTF. In nucleotides, the CDR3 is TGTGCCAGCAGTTCCCTTTTTAGAGGGACTTGGGGAGGCTACACCTTC.

The CDR3 loop reads CASSVTTGQKGNTIYF. The CDR3 DNA reads as TGTGCCAGCAGCGTCACCACCGGACAGAAAGGAAACACCATATATTTT. The chain employs TRBV9 and TRBJ1-3, with a weak D call TRBD1 (6 bases). Germline V lookup: CDR1 SGDLS, CDR2 YYNGEE. The CDR3 has 16 amino acids. V was cut by 2 bases and J by 4 bases, with 16 bases left in between.

The chain is built from TRBV30 and TRBJ1-6, with a tentative D call TRBD1 (5 bases). Between the trimmed V and J ends, which lost 0 bases and 3 bases, there was a span of 12 bases. The CDR3 is made up of 16 amino acids. The V gene's germline CDR1 is GTSNPN and CDR2 SVGIG (reference sequence). DNA of the CDR3: TGTGCCTGGAGTGTACAGGCCAGGGACTATAATTCACCCCTCCACTTT. Protein: CAWSVQARDYNSPLHF.

The chain carries TRBV5-4 and TRBJ2-7; no definite D call. Germline CDR1 reads SGHNT; CDR2 reads YYREEE (reference sequence). The V end lost 1 base, the J end lost 4 bases, and 12 bases lay between the germline ends. The CDR3 totals 14 residues. The CDR3 spells CASSLLAGEYEQYF. Here the CDR3 DNA reads TGTGCCAGCAGCTTGTTGGCCGGAGAATACGAGCAGTACTTC. The entire variable domain, with the rest obtained from reference TRBV5-4 and TRBJ2-7, is as follows: ETGVTQSPTHLIKTRGQQVTLRCSSQSGHNTVSWYQQALGQGPQFIFQYYREEENGRGNFPPRFSGLQFPNYSSELNVNALELDDSALYLCASSLLAGEYEQYFGPGTRLTVT.

The V and J genes are TRBV18 and TRBJ1-1, with D possibly matching TRBD1 (6 bases). The V end was cut by 3 bases, the J end by 0 bases, with 8 bases between. The germline V gene encodes CDR1 KGHSH and CDR2 LQKENI. CDR3 length equals 14 residues. The CDR3 sequence is CASSPRTVNTEAFF. CDR3 in DNA: TGTGCCAGCTCACCGAGGACAGTGAACACTGAAGCTTTCTTT.

This clone was seen once. This chain joins TRBV19 and TRBJ1-3; TRBD1 is a possible D gene (5 bases). Germline CDR1 and CDR2: LNHDA and SQIVND (reference sequence). The CDR3 contains 14 residues. Trimming pared 9 bases from V and 0 bases from J, leaving 12 bases between. CDR3 nucleotides: TGTGCCAGCAGGGCCCTTAGCTCTGGAAACACCATATATTTT. This translates into CASRALSSGNTIYF. Variable domain in full (rest from reference TRBV19 and TRBJ1-3): DGGITQSPKYLFRKEGQNVTLSCEQNLNHDAMYWYRQDPGQGLRLIYYSQIVNDFQKGDIAEGYSVSREKKESFPLTVTSAQKNPTAFYLCASRALSSGNTIYFGEGSWLTVV.

The V call is TRBV5-6, the J call TRBJ2-5; possibly TRBD2 for D (5 bases). The germline gives CDR1 SGHDT, CDR2 YYEEEE. The CDR3 covers 17 residues. V lost 4 bases and J 5 bases, leaving 24 bases between the germline ends. The DNA for the CDR3 is TGTGCCAGCAGCCGAGAGCTGGGCGGGTCCCGCACCGAGACCCAGTACTTC. This codes for CASSRELGGSRTETQYF.

The chain has TRBV5-5 and TRBJ1-4; D gene unclear. CDR1 is SGHKS, CDR2 YYEKEE, per germline (reference sequence). Trimming left V 0 bases short and J 0 bases short, with 9 bases between. This CDR3 spans 16 amino acids. In DNA, the CDR3 is TGTGCCAGCAGCTTGGGCCTGAGCGCAACTAATGAAAAACTGTTTTTT. Translation: CASSLGLSATNEKLFF.

This sequence joins TRBV7-6 and TRBJ2-3; 7 nucleotides align to TRBD2. Unmatched junction bases numbered 10, after V lost 8 bases and J lost 8 bases. The V gene's germline CDR1 is SGHVS and CDR2 FNYEAQ. The CDR3 contains 13 residues. This CDR3 is CASGQVAGATQYF. The CDR3 region has the DNA TGTGCCAGCGGGCAGGTGGCGGGAGCTACGCAGTATTTT.

The chain couples TRBV6-5 to TRBJ2-3; 9 bases are shared with TRBD2. This CDR3 comprises 15 residues. V lost 6 bases, J lost 0 bases, and 4 bases stayed unmatched. Germline V gene lookup returns CDR1 MNHEY and CDR2 SVGAGI. The CDR3 here is CASRLAGTSTDTQYF. In DNA form, the CDR3 reads TGTGCCAGCAGGCTAGCGGGGACTAGCACAGATACGCAGTATTTT.

This chain connects TRBV9 to TRBJ1-3; D is ambiguous. V lost 6 bases to trimming and J lost 7 bases, with 17 bases between them. Germline-derived CDR1 and CDR2 are SGDLS and YYNGEE. The CDR3 covers 14 residues. The CDR3 nucleotides are TGTGCCAGCATTTTAACGGAGAGAGGGAACACCATATATTTT. It is translated as CASILTERGNTIYF.